This record concerns one T cell receptor beta chain sequence. Its antigen is as yet unknown. This specimen belongs to a study of shared clonotypes between healthy human individuals. At the level of the study: Donor composition was a couple of women and a few men, aged 18 to 49. Whole-study findings and limits: Only blood was sampled, and tissue TCR repertoires likely differ from blood ones.

Germline lookup yields CDR1 SGHNT and CDR2 YYREEE (reference sequence). This CDR3 is built from 16 residues. V lost 4 bases to trimming and J lost 6 bases; unmatched junction nucleotides: 7. The protocol was immunoSEQ multiplex PCR, while the TCRdb copy is restricted to in-frame clones and leaves out a portion. The repertoire holds about 980,000 clones, with over 75% as singletons. The TCR sequence derives from a man in his late teens or twenties in good health. This chain links TRBV5-4 with TRBJ2-1; 13 bases are a match to TRBD2. The sequencing input was memory CD4+ T cells sorted from blood. The subset is: CD45RA-negative fraction. CDR3: CASSLGTSGIVNEQFF. The CDR3 coding sequence is TGTGCCAGCAGCCTCGGGACTAGCGGGATAGTCAATGAGCAGTTCTTC. Full variable domain (remainder filled in from reference TRBV5-4 and TRBJ2-1): ETGVTQSPTHLIKTRGQQVTLRCSSQSGHNTVSWYQQALGQGPQFIFQYYREEENGRGNFPPRFSGLQFPNYSSELNVNALELDDSALYLCASSLGTSGIVNEQFFGPGTRLTVL.